The 5 T cell receptor beta chains given below trace back to one sample, sequenced in a study of blood T cell repertoires in COVID-19 (dated by TCRdb to 2019 to 2021). Library creation used the immunoSEQ multiplex PCR assay. The immuneACCESS repertoire file appears here via TCRdb, limited to in-frame rearrangements. These files lack a portion of the clones; in checked studies, under half of the deficit traces to unresolved V genes, and the cause of the others is not known. This sample gives around 38,000 clones in total; roughly 85% of them show up just once. Together, the top ten hold roughly 5% of the sample. The sample was peripheral blood. These receptors came from a man in his 60s with COVID-19, enrolled during active disease.

The CDR3 DNA is TGCAGTGCAGGGGCCCCTAGGCCCCAGCATTTT. Its protein product is CSAGAPRPQHF. The rearrangement links TRBV20-1 to TRBJ1-5, with D maybe TRBD1 (5 bases). Per the germline V gene, CDR1 is DFQATT and CDR2 is SNEGSKA (reference sequence). CDR3 size: 11 residues. V lost 6 bases and J lost 9, with 12 bases in between.

The gene calls are TRBV6-5 and TRBJ1-2; weak D call: TRBD1 (6 bases). Trimming removed 4 bases at V and 2 bases at J, with 11 bases between. This CDR3 spans 14 amino acids. Germline V gives CDR1 MNHEY, CDR2 SVGAGI. CDR3 nucleotide sequence: TGTGCCAGCAGTTTCGACAGGTACAACTATGGCTACACCTTC. It yields the protein CASSFDRYNYGYTF.

The genes are TRBV5-1 and TRBJ2-7; D is unclear. Germline V gives CDR1 SGHRS, CDR2 YFSETQ. There are 15 residues in the CDR3. V was trimmed by 0 bases and J by 0 bases, leaving 10 bases between them. DNA of the CDR3: TGCGCCAGCAGCTTGGATCTGGCCAACTCCTACGAGCAGTACTTC. It specifies CASSLDLANSYEQYF.

This chain joins TRBV12-3 or TRBV12-4 and TRBJ2-1; weak D call: TRBD2 (6 bases). The CDR3 runs to 13 residues. Trimming cost V 6 bases and J 8 bases, with 14 bases left between them. As DNA, the CDR3 is TGTGCCAGCAGCCGGAGGGGAGGCGATGAGCAGTTCTTC. Translating gives CASSRRGGDEQFF.

V and J are TRBV28 and TRBJ1-4; a possible D gene is TRBD1 (6 bases). The CDR3 is made up of 14 amino acids. The V end was cut by 6 bases, the J end by 7 bases, with 15 bases between. Germline CDR1 MDHEN, CDR2 SYDVKM. CDR3 coding DNA: TGTGCCAGCAGAACGGCAGGGGTGGCTGAAAAACTGTTTTTT. This gives the protein CASRTAGVAEKLFF.